The next 26 T cell receptor beta chains were all read from a single sample in a study of T cell responses to AZD1222 COVID-19 vaccine. Method: immunoSEQ multiplex PCR; TCRdb's copy keeps in-frame clones and lacks some. The data contain around 110,000 clones, approximately 85% of them singletons. Sequenced here: peripheral blood, sampled on day 0 of MenACWY control vaccination. Receptors were obtained from an adult in good health.

The chain uses TRBV27 and TRBJ1-2; D is ambiguous. Germline lookup yields CDR1 MNHEY and CDR2 SMNVEV (reference sequence). CDR3 length: 15 amino acids. V was cut by 3 bases and J by 6 bases, with 17 bases left in between. DNA of the CDR3: TGTGCCAGCAGTTTGTACGGGCGTTTGGGAAATGGCTACACCTTC. It codes for CASSLYGRLGNGYTF.

CDR3 in DNA: TGTGCCAGTAGTATGCAGGGGTATGGCACCGGGGAGCTGTTTTTT. Its translation is CASSMQGYGTGELFF. V usage is TRBV19 and J usage is TRBJ2-2; D might be TRBD1 (6 bases). V gave up 3 bases and J gave up 4 bases, with 12 bases separating them. Germline CDR1 is LNHDA and CDR2 is SQIVND (reference sequence). The CDR3 has 15 amino acids.

The J gene is TRBJ1-4, the V gene TRBV6-5; D is ambiguous. Per the germline V gene, CDR1 is MNHEY and CDR2 is SVGAGI. Trimming took off 4 bases at V and 7 bases at J, with 10 bases between the two ends. There are 13 residues in the CDR3. The CDR3 reads CASSFQRGEKLFF. Here the CDR3 DNA reads TGTGCCAGCAGTTTTCAACGTGGTGAAAAACTGTTTTTT.

The V and J genes are TRBV19 and TRBJ2-3; D ambiguous. The germline V gene encodes CDR1 LNHDA and CDR2 SQIVND (reference sequence). Deletions cut 3 bases from V and 2 bases from J, with 9 bases between. This CDR3 region has 14 residues. CDR3 loop: CASSISYSTDTQYF. CDR3 nucleotide sequence: TGTGCCAGTAGTATTAGCTACTCCACAGATACGCAGTATTTT.

This chain uses TRBV18 with TRBJ2-5; D is undetermined. V lost 0 bases and J lost 5, with 10 bases in between. Germline V lookup: CDR1 KGHSH, CDR2 LQKENI. The CDR3 contains 14 residues. CDR3 DNA sequence: TGTGCCAGCTCACCACCGTCGGCCCGGGAGACCCAGTACTTC. Its protein is CASSPPSARETQYF.

This clone was counted once. This chain connects TRBV7-9 to TRBJ1-1; D is undetermined. CDR3 length: 16 residues. V was trimmed by 2 bases and J by 6 bases, leaving 19 bases between them. Germline loops: CDR1 SEHNR, CDR2 FQNEAQ (reference sequence). The CDR3 loop is CASSLRGTHGTPEAFF. CDR3 in DNA: TGTGCCAGCAGCTTAAGAGGCACTCATGGAACCCCTGAAGCTTTCTTT.

The chain carries TRBV7-2 and TRBJ1-5, with 7 bases aligning to TRBD1. The V and J ends lost 5 bases and 4 bases, in that order; junction bases with no gene match: 2. The V gene's germline CDR1 is SGHTA and CDR2 FQGNSA. The length of the CDR3 is 13 residues. The CDR3 region has the DNA TGTGCCAGCAGCCGGGACAGTAATCAGCCCCAGCATTTT. This sequence encodes CASSRDSNQPQHF.

V and J are TRBV15 and TRBJ1-5, with D hard to call. This CDR3 region has 14 residues. V lost 3 bases, J lost 0 bases, and 6 bases lay in between. Germline V gene lookup returns CDR1 LNHNV and CDR2 YYDKDF (reference sequence). CDR3 sequence: CATSRKSSNQPQHF. CDR3 coding DNA: TGTGCCACCAGCAGGAAGAGTAGCAATCAGCCCCAGCATTTT. The whole variable domain, filled in from reference TRBV15 and TRBJ1-5, reads DAMVIQNPRYQVTQFGKPVTLSCSQTLNHNVMYWYQQKSSQAPKLLFHYYDKDFNNEADTPDNFQSRRPNTSFCFLDIRSPGLGDTAMYLCATSRKSSNQPQHFGDGTRLSIL.

V is TRBV28 and J is TRBJ2-7; D is unresolved. Deletions cut 2 bases from V and 2 bases from J, with 13 bases between. Germline V gene sequence: CDR1 MDHEN, CDR2 SYDVKM. CDR3 size: 15 residues. CDR3 in DNA: TGTGCCAGCAGTTTAGATAGACACATAGCCTACGAGCAGTACTTC. Translation gives CASSLDRHIAYEQYF.

The chain employs TRBV24-1 and TRBJ2-7, with TRBD1 matching 9 bases. There are 15 residues in the CDR3. Losses at the gene ends were 3 bases for V and 2 bases for J; bases not matched to a gene: 4. Germline V gene data show CDR1 as KGHDR and CDR2 as SFDVKD. In nucleotides, the CDR3 is TGTGCCACCAGTGATCCGGACAGGGGCGCCTACGAGCAGTACTTC. This codes for CATSDPDRGAYEQYF.

This chain uses TRBV2 with TRBJ1-5; D perhaps matches TRBD1 (6 bases). The V end was cut by 5 bases, the J end by 3 bases, with 11 bases between. Germline V gene sequence: CDR1 SNHLY, CDR2 FYNNEI. CDR3 length equals 14 residues. In nucleotides, the CDR3 is TGTGCCAGCAGTAGGGACACTGCCAATCAGCCCCAGCATTTT. It translates to CASSRDTANQPQHF.

The chain links TRBV19 to TRBJ2-5, with unresolved D. Between the trimmed V and J ends, which lost 5 bases and 2 bases, there was a span of 12 bases. CDR1 LNHDA and CDR2 SQIVND come from the germline V gene (reference sequence). The length of the CDR3 is 14 residues. Here the CDR3 reads CASSPGRNQETQYF. Here the CDR3 DNA reads TGTGCCAGTAGTCCCGGACGGAATCAAGAGACCCAGTACTTC.

This clone has only a few counts. The chain is built from TRBV11-3 and TRBJ1-1, with TRBD1 as a possible D gene (6 bases). Germline V CDR1 and CDR2: SGHNT, YENEEA. The CDR3 is 13 amino acids. The V end lost 4 bases, the J end lost 4 bases, and 10 bases lay between the germline ends. The CDR3 DNA reads TGTGCCAGCAGCTCCACAGGGAGCACTGAAGCTTTCTTT. Amino acids: CASSSTGSTEAFF.

This chain connects TRBV13 to TRBJ1-4; D is ambiguous. Trimming stripped 6 bases from V and 7 bases from J, with 18 bases between. CDR1 is PRHDT, CDR2 FYEKMQ, per germline (reference sequence). The CDR3 extends over 15 amino acids. The CDR3, as DNA: TGTGCCAGCAGTCTTCTGGATGGAGGCACTGAAAAACTGTTTTTT. Its protein is CASSLLDGGTEKLFF.

This clone was seen only once. The chain uses TRBV7-9 and TRBJ1-4, with 8 bases matching TRBD1. This CDR3 has 17 residues. Germline V gives CDR1 SEHNR, CDR2 FQNEAQ (reference sequence). Trimming at V came to 5 bases and at J to 4 bases, leaving 12 bases not matched to a gene. CDR3 in DNA: TGTGCCAGCAGCCCCCCCCAAGCAGGGGGCAGTAATGAAAAACTGTTTTTT. It is translated as CASSPPQAGGSNEKLFF.

The V gene is TRBV7-9, the J gene TRBJ2-1, with 9 bases fitting TRBD2. Germline lookup yields CDR1 SEHNR and CDR2 FQNEAQ (reference sequence). The CDR3 totals 14 residues. V trimming: 4 bases; J trimming: 9 bases; junction bases outside the gene matches: 7. As DNA, the CDR3 is TGTGCCAGCAGCTGGGGACTAGCTGGAGGTGAGCAGTTCTTC. Protein: CASSWGLAGGEQFF.

This chain connects TRBV28 to TRBJ2-3; tentative D call: TRBD1 (6 bases). Germline CDR1 is MDHEN and CDR2 is SYDVKM. This CDR3 region has 14 residues. The V end lost 3 bases, the J end lost 8 bases, and 15 bases lay between the germline ends. CDR3 protein: CASSFMDRMTTQYF. As DNA, the CDR3 is TGTGCCAGCAGTTTCATGGACAGAATGACTACGCAGTATTTT.

This clone appeared a single time. V gene TRBV7-2 combines with J gene TRBJ2-1, with 10 bases lining up with TRBD2. The CDR3 is 14 amino acids. The V segment lost 3 bases and the J segment 6 bases; nucleotides outside the gene matches: 2. CDR1 SGHTA and CDR2 FQGNSA come from the germline V gene. This CDR3 reads CASSFQRGGNEQFF. The CDR3 region has the DNA TGTGCCAGCAGCTTTCAGCGGGGGGGCAATGAGCAGTTCTTC.

The chain links TRBV6-5 to TRBJ2-7, with 10 bases fitting TRBD2. The ends lost 2 bases at V and 2 bases at J; junction bases unmatched: 0. The CDR3 is 14 amino acids. Germline CDR1 reads MNHEY; CDR2 reads SVGAGI. The CDR3 loop is CASSYGTSAYEQYF. The CDR3 nucleotides read TGTGCCAGCAGTTACGGGACTAGCGCCTACGAGCAGTACTTC.

This clone was seen a single time. The V call is TRBV4-3, the J call TRBJ1-5, with D hard to call. The germline V gene has CDR1 LGHNA and CDR2 YSLEER. Trimming took off 4 bases at V and 2 bases at J, with 12 bases between the two ends. This CDR3 is built from 15 residues. The CDR3 nucleotides read TGCGCCAGCAGCCCGTATCTAGCGGGCAATCAGCCCCAGCATTTT. Protein sequence: CASSPYLAGNQPQHF.

The chain joins TRBV7-8 to TRBJ1-1, with D hard to call. Trimming shortened V by 0 bases and J by 1 base, and 3 bases separated the two germline ends. Per germline, CDR1 SGHVS and CDR2 FQNEAQ. The CDR3 extends over 13 amino acids. The DNA for the CDR3 is TGTGCCAGCAGCTTAGCAGAGAACACTGAAGCTTTCTTT. It specifies CASSLAENTEAFF.

V usage is TRBV5-4 and J usage is TRBJ1-1; D gene uncertain. V was clipped by 1 base and J by 1 base, with 5 bases between them. CDR1 and CDR2 from the germline V gene are SGHNT and YYREEE (reference sequence). This CDR3 region has 13 residues. In DNA form, the CDR3 reads TGTGCCAGCAGCTTGCTCGAGAACACTGAAGCTTTCTTT. It yields the protein CASSLLENTEAFF.

The chain links TRBV24-1 to TRBJ2-3, with 12 nucleotides matching TRBD2. V was pared by 4 bases and J by 6 bases, with 10 bases of the junction left unmatched. Per germline, CDR1 KGHDR and CDR2 SFDVKD. CDR3 length: 17 amino acids. Written as DNA, the CDR3 is TGTGCCACCAGTGAGGGACTAGCGGGCCCCCGATCGGATACGCAGTATTTT. It encodes CATSEGLAGPRSDTQYF.

The chain employs TRBV18 and TRBJ2-7; D may be TRBD2 (6 bases). The germline V gene encodes CDR1 KGHSH and CDR2 LQKENI. V was shortened by 1 base and J by 2 bases, with 12 bases between the two germline ends. The CDR3 has 15 residues. The CDR3 nucleotides are TGTGCCAGCTCACCACGCGGAGGGGCCACCTACGAGCAGTACTTC. It specifies CASSPRGGATYEQYF.

The chain carries TRBV4-3 and TRBJ2-1; tentatively, D is TRBD1 (6 bases). CDR1 and CDR2 (germline): LGHNA, YSLEER. V lost 0 bases and J 4 bases, leaving 10 bases between the germline ends. The CDR3 covers 15 residues. The chain's CDR3 is CASSQEWDIYNEQFF. The DNA of the CDR3 is TGCGCCAGCAGCCAAGAATGGGACATATACAATGAGCAGTTCTTC.

V gene TRBV7-2 combines with J gene TRBJ2-2; D might be TRBD2 (5 bases). The CDR3 length is 14 residues. V gave up 5 bases and J gave up 2 bases, with 9 bases separating them. Germline-derived CDR1 and CDR2 are SGHTA and FQGNSA. Written as DNA, the CDR3 is TGTGCCAGCAGCAATCGGGGAAACACCGGGGAGCTGTTTTTT. Translating it yields CASSNRGNTGELFF.